Below, 25 T cell receptor beta chains from the same sample are listed, as sequenced in a study of shared clonotypes between healthy human individuals. Sequencing used immunoSEQ multiplex PCR; TCRdb keeps in-frame clones, though not all of them. The top ten hold approximately 0.35% of the sample, which has about 2.4 million clones, 93% seen once. Sequencing was carried out using naive CD4+ T cells from PBMCs. Subset noted: CD45RA+ positively selected. These receptors were collected from a man between 18 and 35 years old in good health. Some clones in this sample may be carry-over from other donors' samples.

In DNA, the CDR3 is TGTGCCAGCACTTCCTGGTGGGGCGGGAAAACCTACGAGCAGTACTTC. Residues: CASTSWWGGKTYEQYF. This rearrangement joins TRBV27 to TRBJ2-7; a possible D gene is TRBD2 (6 bases). CDR1 is MNHEY and CDR2 is SMNVEV in the germline V gene (reference sequence). V gave up 7 bases and J gave up 2 bases, with 21 bases separating them. The CDR3 is 16 amino acids.

The rearrangement uses TRBV4-1 and TRBJ2-3; tentatively, D is TRBD1 or TRBD2 (6 bases each). V lost 2 bases to trimming and J lost 5 bases, with 17 bases between them. CDR3 length: 16 residues. Germline assignment: CDR1 MGHRA and CDR2 YSYEKL. DNA of the CDR3: TGCGCCAGCAGCCAATGGGGGGCCGGGGTTGGAGATACGCAGTATTTT. Its protein is CASSQWGAGVGDTQYF.

The J gene is TRBJ1-6, the V gene TRBV6-5; D is unresolved. The CDR3 consists of 13 residues. V lost 7 bases, J lost 7 bases, and 11 bases lay in between. Per the germline V gene, CDR1 is MNHEY and CDR2 is SVGAGI. CDR3 loop: CASKLDSNSPLHF. The CDR3 bases are TGTGCCAGCAAGTTGGACTCAAATTCACCCCTCCACTTT.

V gene TRBV27 combines with J gene TRBJ1-1; TRBD1 is a possible D gene (5 bases). Per the germline V gene, CDR1 is MNHEY and CDR2 is SMNVEV (reference sequence). This CDR3 region has 14 residues. Deletions cut 6 bases from V and 6 bases from J, with 17 bases between. In nucleotides, the CDR3 is TGTGCCAGCAGCCGTACATTCGACAGATCTGAAGCTTTCTTT. Translated: CASSRTFDRSEAFF.

The chain couples TRBV2 to TRBJ2-1; TRBD2 agrees at 13 bases. Germline CDR1 SNHLY, CDR2 FYNNEI. This CDR3 is built from 14 residues. V shed 8 bases, J shed 8 bases, and the junction held 6 bases outside the gene matches. CDR3: CASSGLAGRHEQFF. CDR3 bases: TGTGCCAGCTCGGGACTAGCGGGAAGGCATGAGCAGTTCTTC.

This chain uses TRBV6-1 with TRBJ2-2; 10 bases fit TRBD2. Germline CDR1 reads MNHNS; CDR2 reads SASEGT. Trimming at V came to 4 bases and at J to 7 bases, leaving 9 bases not matched to a gene. The CDR3 runs to 16 residues. The CDR3 loop reads CASSGGISGRIGELFF. CDR3 coding DNA: TGTGCCAGCAGTGGAGGGATTAGCGGGAGGATCGGGGAGCTGTTTTTT.

The chain links TRBV19 to TRBJ1-3; D gene uncertain. The germline V gene has CDR1 LNHDA and CDR2 SQIVND (reference sequence). The CDR3 is 16 amino acids. Trimming cost V 2 bases and J 0 bases, with 11 bases left between them. The CDR3 is CASSITPTYSGNTIYF. CDR3 coding DNA: TGTGCCAGTAGTATAACCCCGACTTACTCTGGAAACACCATATATTTT.

The chain employs TRBV7-2 and TRBJ2-5; 8 bases are shared with TRBD2. The trim removed 1 base at V and 7 bases at J, leaving 11 bases unmatched. The CDR3 is made up of 16 amino acids. The germline gives CDR1 SGHTA, CDR2 FQGNSA. CDR3 region: CASSLVSGKSSGTQYF. CDR3 nucleotides: TGTGCCAGCAGCTTAGTTAGCGGGAAATCTTCGGGGACCCAGTACTTC.

In regard to this clone: The sample contains more than one DNA sequence encoding this CDR3. The V gene is TRBV27, the J gene TRBJ2-7; 8 bases match TRBD2. Germline assignment: CDR1 MNHEY and CDR2 SMNVEV (reference sequence). The CDR3 contains 15 residues. The V and J ends lost 0 bases and 3 bases, in that order; junction bases with no gene match: 4. Here the CDR3 DNA reads TGTGCCAGCAGTTTATCGAGACTAGCGAGCTACGAGCAGTACTTC. It specifies CASSLSRLASYEQYF.

The chain employs TRBV6-5 and TRBJ1-1; D is perhaps TRBD1 (6 bases). CDR3 length: 14 amino acids. Germline CDR1 MNHEY, CDR2 SVGAGI. V was cut by 5 bases and J by 7 bases, with 17 bases left in between. The CDR3 nucleotides read TGTGCCAGCAGTACGAACAGGGAGGCGGTTGAAGCTTTCTTT. Its protein is CASSTNREAVEAFF.

This clone has more than one count but fewer than ten. The chain combines TRBV9 with TRBJ2-2, with D unresolved. With 0 bases removed from V and 0 bases from J, the gap between germline ends came to 12 bases. The germline gives CDR1 SGDLS, CDR2 YYNGEE. The CDR3 sequence is 17 residues long. CDR3 bases: TGTGCCAGCAGCGTAGTAGGGCACGGCTCGAACACCGGGGAGCTGTTTTTT. This encodes CASSVVGHGSNTGELFF.

The chain couples TRBV7-3 to TRBJ1-3, with TRBD1 as a possible D gene (6 bases). Looked up from germline, CDR1 is SGHTA and CDR2 is FQGTGA. V was clipped by 2 bases and J by 2 bases, with 10 bases between them. The CDR3 has 15 amino acids. The CDR3 loop reads CASSLVGGPGNTIYF. The CDR3 region has the DNA TGTGCCAGCAGCTTAGTCGGGGGGCCTGGAAACACCATATATTTT.

This clone was seen only once. The chain joins TRBV4-2 to TRBJ2-3; TRBD2 agrees at 10 bases. The V gene's germline CDR1 is LGHNA and CDR2 YNFKEQ. V dropped 2 bases and J dropped 2; count of bases not matched to a gene: 10. This CDR3 comprises 18 residues. DNA for the CDR3: TGTGCCAGCAGCCAATCCCGGACTAGCGGACATGTCACAGATACGCAGTATTTT. This encodes CASSQSRTSGHVTDTQYF.

This clone was counted once. The chain joins TRBV5-1 to TRBJ2-5; tentative D call: TRBD1 (7 bases). Germline CDR1 is SGHRS and CDR2 is YFSETQ. This CDR3 spans 15 amino acids. The V and J ends lost 4 bases and 5 bases respectively, with 18 bases between them. The CDR3 DNA reads TGCGCCAGCAGCCCCCCCGGGGCAGGGGGGGAGACCCAGTACTTC. Its translation is CASSPPGAGGETQYF. The whole variable domain, filled in from reference TRBV5-1 and TRBJ2-5, reads KAGVTQTPRYLIKTRGQQVTLSCSPISGHRSVSWYQQTPGQGLQFLFEYFSETQRNKGNFPGRFSGRQFSNSRSEMNVSTLELGDSALYLCASSPPGAGGETQYFGPGTRLLVL.

The chain uses TRBV9 and TRBJ2-7; D may match TRBD1 or TRBD2 (5 bases each). CDR1 is SGDLS, CDR2 YYNGEE, per germline. CDR3 size: 13 residues. Between the trimmed V and J ends, which lost 0 bases and 5 bases, there was a span of 9 bases. For the CDR3, the DNA is TGTGCCAGCAGCGTAGAATGGGACGACGAGCAGTACTTC. Its translation: CASSVEWDDEQYF.

CDR3 amino acids: CASSPTREGNEQFF. The CDR3 coding sequence is TGTGCCAGCAGCCCGACCCGGGAAGGGAATGAGCAGTTCTTC. The chain employs TRBV7-3 and TRBJ2-1; D is possibly TRBD2 (5 bases). V lost 5 bases to trimming and J lost 7 bases, with 15 bases between them. CDR1 SGHTA and CDR2 FQGTGA come from the germline V gene. CDR3 length equals 14 residues.

This sequence joins TRBV7-3 and TRBJ2-3, with 8 bases matching TRBD2. Germline CDR1 and CDR2: SGHTA and FQGTGA. After removal of 5 bases from V and 3 bases from J, the junction contained 10 bases not matched to a gene. The CDR3 runs to 16 residues. The CDR3 is CASSLLGRAGTDTQYF. The CDR3 nucleotides are TGTGCCAGCAGCCTCCTCGGGAGGGCAGGGACAGATACGCAGTATTTT.

As concerns this clone: Other DNA sequences in this sample translate to the same CDR3. This chain links TRBV7-2 with TRBJ2-3; TRBD1 agrees at 8 bases. The CDR3 loop spans 14 amino acids. From germline, CDR1 is SGHTA and CDR2 FQGNSA. V lost 3 bases to trimming and J lost 3 bases; unmatched junction nucleotides: 2. The CDR3 nucleotides are TGTGCCAGCAGCTTCGACAGGGGAACAGATACGCAGTATTTT. Residues: CASSFDRGTDTQYF.

The chain links TRBV18 to TRBJ1-3; no firm D call. This CDR3 contains 10 residues. From germline, CDR1 is KGHSH and CDR2 LQKENI. The germline V and J ends were trimmed by 6 bases and 3 bases, with 0 bases remaining between them. In nucleotides, the CDR3 is TGTGCCAGCTCTGGAAACACCATATATTTT. Encoded protein: CASSGNTIYF.

Remarks on this clone: The identical CDR3 is also encoded by other nucleotide sequences in the sample. This chain links TRBV18 with TRBJ2-5, with 10 bases aligning to TRBD1. The CDR3 has 15 amino acids. Per the germline V gene, CDR1 is KGHSH and CDR2 is LQKENI. The ends lost 3 bases at V and 2 bases at J; junction bases unmatched: 3. The DNA for the CDR3 is TGTGCCAGCTCACCCCTGGGACAGGGGCAAGAGACCCAGTACTTC. This translates into CASSPLGQGQETQYF. The full variable domain, rest sourced from reference TRBV18 and TRBJ2-5, is NAGVMQNPRHLVRRRGQEARLRCSPMKGHSHVYWYRQLPEEGLKFMVYLQKENIIDESGMPKERFSAEFPKEGPSILRIQQVVRGDSAAYFCASSPLGQGQETQYFGPGTRLLVL.

This chain joins TRBV27 and TRBJ2-7, with D tentatively TRBD1 or TRBD2 (6 bases each). The ends were cut back, 0 bases at V and 5 bases at J, with 14 bases in the middle. CDR1 is MNHEY and CDR2 is SMNVEV in the germline V gene (reference sequence). The CDR3 length is 15 residues. CDR3 sequence: CASSLSGGWGHEQYF. CDR3 DNA: TGTGCCAGCAGTTTATCAGGGGGGTGGGGCCACGAGCAGTACTTC.

On this clone itself: Other nucleotide sequences from this sample produce the same CDR3. This chain joins TRBV5-4 and TRBJ2-7; TRBD2 matches at 9 bases. The CDR3 sequence is 15 residues long. V was clipped by 7 bases and J by 0 bases; unmatched bases: 8. Germline V gene sequence: CDR1 SGHNT, CDR2 YYREEE (reference sequence). The CDR3 sequence: CASSPLAGVSYEQYF. The CDR3 DNA follows: TGTGCCAGCTCCCCTTTAGCGGGAGTCTCCTACGAGCAGTACTTC.

The chain is built from TRBV7-6 and TRBJ2-1; 12 bases are shared with TRBD2. The CDR3 contains 14 residues. V was pared by 6 bases and J by 5 bases, with 2 bases of the junction left unmatched. Germline assignment: CDR1 SGHVS and CDR2 FNYEAQ. In DNA form, the CDR3 reads TGTGCCAGCAGTGGACTAGCGGGAAACAATGAGCAGTTCTTC. Translating it yields CASSGLAGNNEQFF. Drawing the rest from reference TRBV7-6 and TRBJ2-1, the complete variable domain is GAGVSQSPRYKVTKRGQDVALRCDPISGHVSLYWYRQALGQGPEFLTYFNYEAQQDKSGLPNDRFSAERPEGSISTLTIQRTEQRDSAMYRCASSGLAGNNEQFFGPGTRLTVL.

This chain connects TRBV9 to TRBJ2-1, with TRBD2 matching 10 bases. CDR1 is SGDLS and CDR2 is YYNGEE in the germline V gene. The CDR3 consists of 15 residues. The ends lost 3 bases at V and 9 bases at J; junction bases unmatched: 9. The CDR3 region is CASSASGRAVGEQFF. The CDR3 DNA sequence: TGTGCCAGCAGCGCCAGCGGGAGGGCCGTGGGTGAGCAGTTCTTC.

Details on this clone: This sample also contains other DNA sequences that code for the same CDR3. The genes are TRBV6-5 and TRBJ2-3, with D unclear. The V end lost 6 bases, the J end lost 1 base, and 5 bases lay between the germline ends. Germline V gene data show CDR1 as MNHEY and CDR2 as SVGAGI. This CDR3 has 12 residues. The DNA for the CDR3 is TGTGCCAGCAGAACAGGCACAGATACGCAGTATTTT. This sequence encodes CASRTGTDTQYF.